Following are 3 T cell receptor beta chains from one sample sequenced in a study of glioma-infiltrating T cells after dendritic cell vaccination. Generated by immunoSEQ multiplex PCR, the TCRdb table keeps only in-frame clones and is missing some. The sample carries 55,000 to 75,000 clones, 81% recorded once. Sequencing was performed on blood, taken before dendritic cell vaccination. These receptors all stem from a human donor with glioblastoma.

The chain links TRBV30 to TRBJ2-7, with D possibly TRBD1 on 6 matching bases. The CDR3 has 15 residues. Germline lookup yields CDR1 GTSNPN and CDR2 SVGIG (reference sequence). V was trimmed by 0 bases and J by 10 bases, leaving 22 bases between them. The CDR3 sequence is CAWSVFGGAGWSQYF. The CDR3 nucleotides are TGTGCCTGGAGTGTATTTGGGGGCGCCGGGTGGTCACAGTACTTC.

This chain links TRBV15 with TRBJ2-5; 8 bases agree with TRBD1. The V segment lost 5 bases and the J segment 3 bases; nucleotides outside the gene matches: 5. This CDR3 is 14 amino acids long. The germline V gene has CDR1 LNHNV and CDR2 YYDKDF (reference sequence). CDR3 amino acids: CATSEGTGEETQYF. The CDR3 DNA is TGTGCCACCAGCGAAGGGACAGGAGAAGAGACCCAGTACTTC.

This chain uses TRBV11-2 with TRBJ2-1, with D possibly being TRBD2 (6 bases). Trimming removed 5 bases from V and 8 bases from J, with 13 bases in between. Germline CDR1 and CDR2: SGHAT and FQNNGV. The CDR3 sequence is 13 residues long. This CDR3 reads CASSRMGGDEQFF. In nucleotides, the CDR3 is TGTGCCAGCAGCCGCATGGGCGGGGATGAGCAGTTCTTC.